This TCR beta chain is drawn from a study of blood T cell repertoires in COVID-19. For the study at large: Some COVID-19 samples were acute and others convalescent; all came from the United States, Italy and Spain. Nucleic acid was either cDNA or gDNA, and it came from T cells, B-cell-depleted T cells, or PBMCs.

The germline CDR1 and CDR2 sequences are LNHDA and SQIVND (reference sequence). This CDR3 region has 14 residues. Unmatched junction bases numbered 11, after V lost 7 bases and J lost 7 bases. The data were produced by immunoSEQ multiplex PCR, yet TCRdb's version contains in-frame clones alone and is incomplete. The sample includes around 80,000 clones, approximately 80% of them seen just once. The source is a human donor in a cohort sampled during active COVID-19. V and J are TRBV19 and TRBJ1-2; TRBD1 matches at 8 bases. The sequenced sample was peripheral blood. The CDR3 DNA reads as TGTGCCAGTAATATCCAGGGGGCGCCGGGTGGCTACACCTTC. Amino acids: CASNIQGAPGGYTF.